What follows are 32 T cell receptor beta chains derived from one specimen sequenced in a study of beta chain features in type 1 diabetes. Every bit of the isolated RNA underwent reverse transcription, so sequencing read expressed TCRB transcripts. The data were produced by immunoSEQ multiplex PCR, yet TCRdb's version contains in-frame clones alone and is incomplete. The sample includes around 170,000 clones, less than 9.5% of them seen just once. The source material was central memory CD4+ T cells from blood. These receptors originate from a woman aged 18-29 years in good health.

There are a few counts of this clone. V gene TRBV30 combines with J gene TRBJ1-1; TRBD1 agrees at 9 bases. Germline V gene data show CDR1 as GTSNPN and CDR2 as SVGIG (reference sequence). Trimming cost V 4 bases and J 3 bases; bases outside gene matches: 9. This CDR3 comprises 15 residues. The chain's CDR3 is CAWTPGQGWDTEAFF. As DNA, the CDR3 is TGTGCCTGGACCCCCGGACAGGGGTGGGACACTGAAGCTTTCTTT.

The chain uses TRBV7-8 and TRBJ2-2; 7 nucleotides match TRBD1. The J segment lost 4 bases and the V segment lost 0 bases, leaving 5 bases of the junction unmatched. Germline lookup yields CDR1 SGHVS and CDR2 FQNEAQ. The CDR3 sequence is 16 residues long. The CDR3 DNA sequence: TGTGCCAGCAGCTTAGCATTGACAGGGCGCACCGGGGAGCTGTTTTTT. This encodes CASSLALTGRTGELFF.

This chain joins TRBV29-1 and TRBJ2-3; 7 bases are a match to TRBD2. V dropped 3 bases and J dropped 3; count of bases not matched to a gene: 6. The CDR3 contains 14 residues. Germline values: CDR1 SQVTM, CDR2 ANQGSEA. In nucleotides, the CDR3 is TGCAGCGTTGAGGGCGGGAGAGGGACAGATACGCAGTATTTT. Translation: CSVEGGRGTDTQYF.

This chain links TRBV4-3 with TRBJ1-2, with D uncertain. The CDR3 runs to 16 residues. Looked up from germline, CDR1 is LGHNA and CDR2 is YSLEER. Trimming left V 0 bases short and J 3 bases short, with 14 bases between. As DNA, the CDR3 is TGCGCCAGCAGCCAAGATCGTTCAGGCCCTTACTATGGCTACACCTTC. This sequence encodes CASSQDRSGPYYGYTF.

This clone was found a few times. The DNA for the CDR3 is TGTGCCAGTAGCCCTAGCGGAGTTTACAATGAGCAGTTCTTC. Translating it yields CASSPSGVYNEQFF. This chain joins TRBV19 and TRBJ2-1; 7 positions agree with TRBD2. With V trimmed by 6 bases and J by 4 bases, 6 bases remained unmatched. Germline lookup yields CDR1 LNHDA and CDR2 SQIVND (reference sequence). This CDR3 contains 14 residues.

The chain has TRBV9 and TRBJ2-3, with D possibly being TRBD2 (6 bases). Germline V lookup: CDR1 SGDLS, CDR2 YYNGEE. The CDR3 has 15 residues. V lost 4 bases and J 5 bases, leaving 17 bases between the germline ends. The CDR3 loop is CASSPKQRVEDTQYF. DNA for the CDR3: TGTGCCAGCAGCCCCAAACAGCGGGTAGAAGATACGCAGTATTTT.

This clone was seen only a few times. This rearrangement joins TRBV18 to TRBJ2-3; no reliable D call. The CDR3 spans 13 residues. V lost 3 bases and J 0 bases, leaving 4 bases between the germline ends. Germline CDR1 and CDR2: KGHSH and LQKENI. As DNA, the CDR3 is TGTGCCAGCTCACCGGCTAGCACAGATACGCAGTATTTT. Translating it yields CASSPASTDTQYF.

The chain links TRBV5-1 to TRBJ2-1; D may be TRBD2 (6 bases). Trimming took off 1 base at V and 4 bases at J, with 18 bases between the two ends. Germline CDR1 reads SGHRS; CDR2 reads YFSETQ. The CDR3 contains 17 residues. The CDR3 nucleotides read TGCGCCAGCAGCTTGACTAGCACCCTATCTCGGTACAATGAGCAGTTCTTC. Its protein product is CASSLTSTLSRYNEQFF.

The rearrangement joins TRBV13 to TRBJ2-2, with D hard to call. Trimming shortened V by 6 bases and J by 5 bases, and 7 bases separated the two germline ends. Germline loops: CDR1 PRHDT, CDR2 FYEKMQ (reference sequence). This CDR3 is built from 12 residues. The CDR3 loop is CASSTTTGELFF. The CDR3 DNA reads as TGTGCCAGCAGTACAACGACCGGGGAGCTGTTTTTT.

The gene calls are TRBV2 and TRBJ1-2; weak D call: TRBD1 (5 bases). V was cut by 1 base and J by 3 bases, with 12 bases left in between. CDR1 and CDR2 (germline): SNHLY, FYNNEI. The CDR3 is made up of 15 amino acids. The CDR3 DNA reads TGTGCCAGCAGTGAAGTACGTCAGGGCCACTATGGCTACACCTTC. Translating gives CASSEVRQGHYGYTF.

This clone appeared many times. The V gene is TRBV7-9, the J gene TRBJ1-2; D unclear. Germline V CDR1 and CDR2: SEHNR, FQNEAQ (reference sequence). CDR3 size: 12 residues. V was clipped by 4 bases and J by 5 bases, with 8 bases between them. The CDR3 here is CASSSDMYGYTF. The CDR3 DNA sequence: TGTGCCAGCAGCTCCGACATGTATGGCTACACCTTC. Combining the CDR3 with reference TRBV7-9 and TRBJ1-2 gives the whole variable domain DTGVSQNPRHKITKRGQNVTFRCDPISEHNRLYWYRQTLGQGPEFLTYFQNEAQLEKSRLLSDRFSAERPKGSFSTLEIQRTEQGDSAMYLCASSSDMYGYTFGSGTRLTVV.

This clone was found a few times. V usage is TRBV27 and J usage is TRBJ1-2; 7 bases fit TRBD1. V dropped 6 bases and J dropped 5; count of bases not matched to a gene: 12. Germline V gene lookup returns CDR1 MNHEY and CDR2 SMNVEV (reference sequence). CDR3 length: 15 residues. This CDR3 is CASRMASGTAYGYTF. The DNA for the CDR3 is TGTGCCAGCAGAATGGCCTCCGGGACAGCGTATGGCTACACCTTC.

On this clone: Within the sample, other DNA sequences also encode this same CDR3. V usage is TRBV5-1 and J usage is TRBJ2-7; 9 positions match TRBD1. Germline V gene sequence: CDR1 SGHRS, CDR2 YFSETQ. This CDR3 is built from 15 residues. The junction had 6 bases not matched to a gene; V was cut back by 3 bases and J by 2 bases. CDR3 region: CASSSTGTGTYEQYF. CDR3 bases: TGCGCCAGCAGCTCCACCGGGACAGGGACCTACGAGCAGTACTTC.

This clone was seen more than once but under ten times. The V gene is TRBV11-3, the J gene TRBJ2-7; D is undetermined. Germline assignment: CDR1 SGHNT and CDR2 YENEEA. Trimming took off 4 bases at V and 3 bases at J, with 13 bases between the two ends. The CDR3 has 14 residues. The CDR3 protein is CASSSSLESYEQYF. The CDR3 DNA follows: TGTGCCAGCAGCTCCTCCTTAGAGAGCTACGAGCAGTACTTC.

The genes are TRBV11-2 and TRBJ2-1; unclear D gene. From germline, CDR1 is SGHAT and CDR2 FQNNGV. This CDR3 is 13 amino acids long. The ends were cut back, 2 bases at V and 3 bases at J, with 5 bases in the middle. The CDR3 DNA reads TGTGCCAGCAGCTTAAGCTTCTACAATGAGCAGTTCTTC. This gives the protein CASSLSFYNEQFF.

Only a few counts were recorded for this clone. J is TRBJ1-6 and V is TRBV6-5, with D possibly TRBD1 on 6 matching bases. Trimming pared 2 bases from V and 6 bases from J, leaving 11 bases between. Germline-derived CDR1 and CDR2 are MNHEY and SVGAGI. The CDR3 loop spans 15 amino acids. CDR3: CASSYRVRGNSPLHF. The CDR3 nucleotides read TGTGCCAGCAGTTACCGGGTCAGGGGTAATTCACCCCTCCACTTT.

The chain couples TRBV2 to TRBJ2-3; perhaps TRBD1 as D (6 bases). The CDR3 loop spans 14 amino acids. Looked up from germline, CDR1 is SNHLY and CDR2 is FYNNEI. V lost 10 bases and J 2 bases, leaving 16 bases between the germline ends. For the CDR3, the DNA is TGTGCCACAAAGGGGGACACCTACACAGATACGCAGTATTTT. Translation: CATKGDTYTDTQYF.

The rearrangement uses TRBV19 and TRBJ2-1, with 8 bases identical to TRBD2. J was trimmed by 2 bases and V by 0 bases; bases with no gene match: 3. Looked up from germline, CDR1 is LNHDA and CDR2 is SQIVND (reference sequence). The CDR3 loop spans 16 amino acids. The CDR3 DNA reads as TGTGCCAGTAGTATAGATGCGGGAGGAACCTACAATGAGCAGTTCTTC. This codes for CASSIDAGGTYNEQFF. Full variable domain (rest looked up from reference TRBV19 and TRBJ2-1): DGGITQSPKYLFRKEGQNVTLSCEQNLNHDAMYWYRQDPGQGLRLIYYSQIVNDFQKGDIAEGYSVSREKKESFPLTVTSAQKNPTAFYLCASSIDAGGTYNEQFFGPGTRLTVL.

This clone was recorded a few times. The rearrangement uses TRBV30 and TRBJ2-3; 9 nucleotides line up with TRBD1. The CDR3 is 13 residues long. Germline V lookup: CDR1 GTSNPN, CDR2 SVGIG (reference sequence). J gave up 2 bases and V 7 bases, and 4 bases lay outside the gene matches. The CDR3 sequence is CASGQGVTDTQYF. Here the CDR3 DNA reads TGTGCCTCGGGACAGGGCGTCACAGATACGCAGTATTTT.

This clone was seen more than once but under ten times. The chain has TRBV7-2 and TRBJ1-2, with D possibly being TRBD1 (6 bases). V gave up 1 base and J gave up 8 bases, with 17 bases separating them. CDR3 length equals 15 residues. Germline CDR1 is SGHTA and CDR2 is FQGNSA. The CDR3, as DNA: TGTGCCAGCAGCTTAGTAATTCGTACAGGGTGGGGCTACACCTTC. Protein sequence: CASSLVIRTGWGYTF.

In its sample, this clone was seen a few times. This sequence joins TRBV6-1 and TRBJ2-6; D gene uncertain. Looked up from germline, CDR1 is MNHNS and CDR2 is SASEGT. The CDR3 has 15 residues. The V end was cut by 8 bases, the J end by 2 bases, with 13 bases between. The CDR3 DNA follows: TGTGCCAGCTCTGGAGAGGCAGCTGGGGCCAACGTCCTGACTTTC. Translating gives CASSGEAAGANVLTF.

This clone was seen a few times. The chain is built from TRBV7-9 and TRBJ2-5, with a tentative D call TRBD1 (6 bases). Trimming removed 4 bases from V and 5 bases from J, with 14 bases in between. Looked up from germline, CDR1 is SEHNR and CDR2 is FQNEAQ (reference sequence). The length of the CDR3 is 14 residues. The CDR3 nucleotides read TGTGCCAGCAGCTATAACAGGGTCCTTGAGACCCAGTACTTC. It codes for CASSYNRVLETQYF. Filled out from reference TRBV7-9 and TRBJ2-5, the complete variable domain reads DTGVSQNPRHKITKRGQNVTFRCDPISEHNRLYWYRQTLGQGPEFLTYFQNEAQLEKSRLLSDRFSAERPKGSFSTLEIQRTEQGDSAMYLCASSYNRVLETQYFGPGTRLLVL.

The chain recombines TRBV11-3 with TRBJ2-4; D gene uncertain. The V gene lost 0 bases and the J gene lost 4 bases, with 4 bases spanning the gap. Germline assignment: CDR1 SGHNT and CDR2 YENEEA. The CDR3 totals 13 residues. CDR3 coding DNA: TGTGCCAGCAGCTTAGATAATAAAAACATTCAGTACTTC. As protein: CASSLDNKNIQYF. Filled out from reference TRBV11-3 and TRBJ2-4, the complete variable domain reads EAGVVQSPRYKIIEKKQPVAFWCNPISGHNTLYWYLQNLGQGPELLIRYENEEAVDDSQLPKDRFSAERLKGVDSTLKIQPAELGDSAVYLCASSLDNKNIQYFGAGTRLSVL.

This clone came up once. The chain is built from TRBV6-5 and TRBJ1-5; possible D gene TRBD1, 5 bases. The length of the CDR3 is 14 residues. Trimming removed 5 bases at V and 3 bases at J, with 11 bases between. Germline-derived CDR1 and CDR2 are MNHEY and SVGAGI. DNA for the CDR3: TGTGCCAGCAGTGACGGGGGAAACAATCAGCCCCAGCATTTT. It codes for CASSDGGNNQPQHF.

The sample holds a few counts of this clone. The chain carries TRBV11-2 and TRBJ2-6; 9 bases agree with TRBD1. Trimming took 6 bases from V and 2 from J; bases not matched to a gene: 2. Germline CDR1 reads SGHAT; CDR2 reads FQNNGV. The CDR3 runs to 15 residues. The CDR3 DNA sequence: TGTGCCAGCAGTACAGGGGGCGCTGGGGCCAACGTCCTGACTTTC. Protein product: CASSTGGAGANVLTF.

This chain links TRBV19 with TRBJ2-3, with TRBD1 matching over 7 bases. Trimming removed 3 bases from V and 2 bases from J; junction bases left unmatched: 2. Germline-derived CDR1 and CDR2 are LNHDA and SQIVND (reference sequence). The length of the CDR3 is 14 residues. The CDR3 DNA sequence: TGTGCCAGTAGTATGGGACAGACCACAGATACGCAGTATTTT. Translation: CASSMGQTTDTQYF.

In its sample, this clone was seen a few times. The J gene is TRBJ2-7, the V gene TRBV5-5; no reliable D call. The CDR3 runs to 12 residues. The germline V gene has CDR1 SGHKS and CDR2 YYEKEE (reference sequence). V was shortened by 5 bases and J by 0 bases, with 6 bases between the two germline ends. The CDR3 DNA reads TGTGCCAGCAGATCGAGCTCCTACGAGCAGTACTTC. The encoded protein is CASRSSSYEQYF.

The rearrangement joins TRBV7-2 to TRBJ2-3, with 9 bases aligning to TRBD2. There are 15 residues in the CDR3. The V and J ends lost 6 bases and 3 bases, in that order; junction bases with no gene match: 7. CDR1 SGHTA and CDR2 FQGNSA come from the germline V gene. CDR3 in DNA: TGTGCCAGCAGACAGCGGGGGGACGGGACAGATACGCAGTATTTT. Amino acids: CASRQRGDGTDTQYF.

This clone was observed a few times. The chain combines TRBV5-6 with TRBJ2-7, with a tentative D call TRBD2 (6 bases). The V gene's germline CDR1 is SGHDT and CDR2 YYEEEE. The CDR3 extends over 12 amino acids. Trimming took off 4 bases at V and 3 bases at J, with 8 bases between the two ends. The CDR3 reads CASSRRGYEQYF. The CDR3, as DNA: TGTGCCAGCAGCCGGAGGGGCTACGAGCAGTACTTC.

The V call is TRBV5-1, the J call TRBJ2-6, with 7 positions matching TRBD2. CDR1 is SGHRS and CDR2 is YFSETQ in the germline V gene. With V trimmed by 3 bases and J by 0 bases, 3 bases remained unmatched. CDR3 size: 16 residues. The CDR3 is CASSSGGNSGANVLTF. In nucleotides, the CDR3 is TGCGCCAGCAGCTCGGGGGGAAACTCTGGGGCCAACGTCCTGACTTTC.

This clone was seen only a few times. The chain has TRBV5-5 and TRBJ2-7, with 8 bases identical to TRBD1. CDR3 length equals 14 residues. The trim removed 0 bases at V and 3 bases at J, leaving 2 bases unmatched. In germline, CDR1 is SGHKS, CDR2 YYEKEE (reference sequence). Here the CDR3 DNA reads TGTGCCAGCAGCTTGGCAGGACAGGGCTACGAGCAGTACTTC. Protein: CASSLAGQGYEQYF.

Only a few counts were recorded for this clone. The chain uses TRBV4-3 and TRBJ2-1; 12 positions match TRBD1. With V trimmed by 0 bases and J by 7 bases, 16 bases remained unmatched. Per the germline V gene, CDR1 is LGHNA and CDR2 is YSLEER. CDR3 length equals 20 residues. The CDR3 DNA follows: TGCGCCAGCAGCCAAGATGGACCTTCGCGACGGGACAGGGGGCATAATGAGCAGTTCTTC. Protein product: CASSQDGPSRRDRGHNEQFF.